The present T cell receptor beta chain was sequenced within a study of blood T cells in healthy people across ages. Per-sample yields of isolated PBMCs were at least 6 million. Germline CDR1 and CDR2: ENHRY and SYGVKD. CDR3 size: 15 residues. Trimming shortened V by 2 bases and J by 3 bases, and 13 bases separated the two germline ends. It was with a sample-barcoded 5' primer and a J-beta primer mix that a second PCR of about 7 to 12 cycles was run. Every cDNA molecule carried a tag from a template-switch adaptor bearing 12 random nucleotides. TCRdb fed the 5' RACE reads into MiXCR, producing one record per CDR3 protein. The table includes approximately 1.5 million distinct CDR3 sequences, roughly two fifths detected once.

This sequence was found in a woman aged 18-35 years in good health. This chain joins TRBV10-3 and TRBJ2-5; tentative D call: TRBD2 (5 bases). Sequenced input: blood. The CDR3 region has the DNA TGTGCCATCAGTGAGCGGGAAGCTGGGAAAGAGACCCAGTACTTC. Translated: CAISEREAGKETQYF.